The 6 T cell receptor beta chains below come from one sample, sequenced in a study of blood T cell repertoires in COVID-19. Only in-frame clones appear in the TCRdb table, and some are missing; sequencing was by immunoSEQ multiplex PCR. Among approximately 190,000 clones, around four fifths were seen once, and the ten largest hold about 6.9%. The sequencing sample was made of peripheral blood. These receptors all stem from a human donor with acute or convalescent COVID-19. The donor label of this sample is uncertain.

The rearrangement links TRBV28 to TRBJ2-3, with no clear D. Looked up from germline, CDR1 is MDHEN and CDR2 is SYDVKM. The CDR3 is made up of 14 amino acids. V was trimmed by 5 bases and J by 2 bases, leaving 11 bases between them. The CDR3 DNA reads TGTGCCAGCAGTCTTACTTCCCTCACAGATACGCAGTATTTT. This translates into CASSLTSLTDTQYF.

The rearrangement joins TRBV6-5 to TRBJ1-1, with D tentatively TRBD1 (6 bases). Trimming pared 3 bases from V and 0 bases from J, leaving 14 bases between. The CDR3 sequence is 16 residues long. Germline lookup yields CDR1 MNHEY and CDR2 SVGAGI. CDR3 sequence: CASSYYAGGMNTEAFF. The CDR3 DNA reads TGTGCCAGCAGTTATTACGCGGGGGGCATGAACACTGAAGCTTTCTTT.

The rearrangement uses TRBV20-1 and TRBJ1-1, with TRBD1 as a possible D gene (5 bases). From germline, CDR1 is DFQATT and CDR2 SNEGSKA (reference sequence). The CDR3 loop spans 11 amino acids. V was trimmed by 6 bases and J by 11 bases, leaving 16 bases between them. The CDR3 DNA follows: TGCAGTGCCCCGGGGGGAGGGACGGCTTTCTTT. Encoded protein: CSAPGGGTAFF.

The chain joins TRBV6-2 or TRBV6-3 to TRBJ1-5; 10 bases map to TRBD1. The CDR3 is made up of 16 amino acids. The trim removed 4 bases at V and 6 bases at J, leaving 9 bases unmatched. Germline V gene lookup returns CDR1 MNHEY and CDR2 SVGEGT. The DNA for the CDR3 is TGTGCCAGCAGTTCCTCCGACAGGGGGCGCCTTCAGCCCCAGCATTTT. It is translated as CASSSSDRGRLQPQHF.

J is TRBJ1-2 and V is TRBV6-5; D remains unclear. Trimming cost V 3 bases and J 4 bases, with 12 bases left between them. The CDR3 has 14 amino acids. CDR1 is MNHEY and CDR2 is SVGAGI in the germline V gene. CDR3 bases: TGTGCCAGCAGTTATGCCCAATACGGCTATGGCTACACCTTC. Translating it yields CASSYAQYGYGYTF.

This clone was seen a handful of times. The chain combines TRBV6-4 with TRBJ1-4; TRBD1 aligns across 8 bases. Germline CDR1 is MRHNA and CDR2 is SNTAGT. The CDR3 loop spans 15 amino acids. V shed 4 bases, J shed 3 bases, and the junction held 4 bases outside the gene matches. The CDR3 loop reads CASSVGQGPNEKLFF. The CDR3 nucleotides read TGTGCCAGCAGTGTTGGACAGGGCCCTAATGAAAAACTGTTTTTT.